The clone carrying this TCR beta chain was observed a few times. Its antigen is currently unknown. PCR amplification relied on 60 Vbeta primers (plus 13 Jbeta primers). Repertoires were generated with immunoSEQ multiplex PCR, while TCRdb's copy carries only in-frame clones and drops some. The sample carries 150,000 to 180,000 clones, over 65% recorded once. In germline, CDR1 is SNHLY, CDR2 FYNNEI. The CDR3 is 15 amino acids. V was pared by 7 bases and J by 3 bases, with 18 bases between. The record originates from a study of cytomegalovirus exposure and HLA in healthy donors. Study-level background: The Caucasian-associated ancestry cluster contained 81% of the approximately 400 genotyped donors. The study, taken as a whole, reports: Trimming of TCR beta V- and J-genes showed a link, identified in a later analysis, to a missense DCLRE1C variant. Donors were assumed by presence/absence analyses to have roughly uniform sequencing depth.

The chain couples TRBV2 to TRBJ1-2, with D possibly being TRBD1 (6 bases). The clonotype comes from a man aged 25 to 40 in good health and CMV-seronegative. The sample taken for sequencing was PBMCs. The CDR3 coding sequence is TGTGCCAGCAAGGGGGTGAGAGGGAAGGACTATGGCTACACCTTC. It translates to CASKGVRGKDYGYTF. The entire variable domain, with the rest obtained from reference TRBV2 and TRBJ1-2, is as follows: EPEVTQTPSHQVTQMGQEVILRCVPISNHLYFYWYRQILGQKVEFLVSFYNNEISEKSEIFDDQFSVERPDGSNFTLKIRSTKLEDSAMYFCASKGVRGKDYGYTFGSGTRLTVV.